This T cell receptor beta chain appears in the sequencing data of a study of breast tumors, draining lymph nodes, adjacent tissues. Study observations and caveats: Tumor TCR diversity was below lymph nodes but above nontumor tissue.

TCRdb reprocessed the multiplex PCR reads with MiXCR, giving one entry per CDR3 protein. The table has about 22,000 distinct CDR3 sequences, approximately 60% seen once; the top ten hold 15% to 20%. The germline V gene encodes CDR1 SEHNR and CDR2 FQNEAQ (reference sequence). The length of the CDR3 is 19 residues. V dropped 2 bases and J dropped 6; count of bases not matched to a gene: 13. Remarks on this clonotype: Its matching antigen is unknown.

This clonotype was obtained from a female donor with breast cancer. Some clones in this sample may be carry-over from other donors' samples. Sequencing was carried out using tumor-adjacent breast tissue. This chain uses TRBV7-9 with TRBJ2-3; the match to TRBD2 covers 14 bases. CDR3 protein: CASSLIRGGLAGAADTQYF. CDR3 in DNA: TGTGCCAGCAGCTTAATACGGGGGGGACTAGCGGGAGCGGCTGATACGCAGTATTTT.